This T cell receptor (beta chain) was captured in a study of Tregs in tolerant kidney transplant recipients. Findings and caveats of the study: Tregs expanded with activated donor B cells seemed most donor-specific. Validation in larger populations is needed because few patients were studied.

TCRdb keeps only in-frame clones here, not all; method: immunoSEQ multiplex PCR. The repertoire consists of 200,000 to 300,000 clones, with around 82% occurring once and the leading ten covering less than 0.75%. Remarks on this clone: The antigen remains unidentified.

CDR1 and CDR2 (germline): SGHTA, FQGTGA. The V and J ends lost 5 bases and 0 bases respectively, with 7 bases between them. This CDR3 has 13 residues. Thawed PBMCs were FACS-sorted into unstimulated CD4+CD25+CD127- regulatory T cells, CD4+CD25- non-regulatory cells, CD4 and CD8 cells. The TCR originated in a human donor in good health. Sequencing was carried out using CD4+ T cells from blood. This chain links TRBV7-3 with TRBJ1-1, with unresolved D. CDR3 protein: CASSLGMNTEAFF. In DNA, the CDR3 is TGTGCCAGCAGCCTCGGGATGAACACTGAAGCTTTCTTT.